Presented here are 10 T cell receptor beta chains from one specimen sequenced in a study of early T cells in non-severe SARS-CoV-2 infection. From the 5' RACE reads, TCRdb called clonotypes with MiXCR, one entry per CDR3 protein. The sample yields tens of thousands of distinct CDR3 sequences, 14% seen once. Material: whole blood. These receptors came from an adult who was a healthcare worker with PCR-confirmed SARS-CoV-2 infection or an uninfected control (not recorded which).

The V gene is TRBV12-3 or TRBV12-4, the J gene TRBJ2-7, with 7 nucleotides matching TRBD1. This CDR3 spans 14 amino acids. V was pared by 5 bases and J by 6 bases, with 10 bases of the junction left unmatched. As DNA, the CDR3 is TGTGCCAGCAGTCCCGACAGGGTTTTCGGCGAGCAGTACTTC. Translated, it gives CASSPDRVFGEQYF.

This clonotype was counted ten times or more. The rearrangement links TRBV27 to TRBJ2-7, with a tentative D call TRBD1 (5 bases). This CDR3 has 13 residues. The V end was cut by 4 bases, the J end by 3 bases, with 10 bases between. Germline CDR1 MNHEY, CDR2 SMNVEV (reference sequence). The chain's CDR3 is CASSSGRFYEQYF. The CDR3, as DNA: TGTGCCAGCAGTTCAGGGCGGTTCTACGAGCAGTACTTC.

This clonotype occurred a few times. The J gene is TRBJ2-1, the V gene TRBV5-5; 7 nucleotides line up with TRBD2. The CDR3 sequence is 15 residues long. The V segment lost 0 bases and the J segment 4 bases; nucleotides outside the gene matches: 4. Germline V CDR1 and CDR2: SGHKS, YYEKEE (reference sequence). In nucleotides, the CDR3 is TGTGCCAGCAGCTTGGCCCCGGGGGGATACAATGAGCAGTTCTTC. Encoded protein: CASSLAPGGYNEQFF.

This clonotype was observed many times. This rearrangement joins TRBV29-1 to TRBJ1-3; a possible D gene is TRBD1 (6 bases). V was shortened by 4 bases and J by 4 bases, with 8 bases between the two germline ends. The CDR3 totals 12 residues. In germline, CDR1 is SQVTM, CDR2 ANQGSEA. The CDR3 DNA sequence: TGCAGCGTTGCAGGGGCCGGAAACACCATATATTTT. Its protein is CSVAGAGNTIYF.

CDR3 sequence (DNA): TGTGCCAGCAGCATTCGGAGGGGCCGCTCCTACGAGCAGTACTTC. It translates to CASSIRRGRSYEQYF. V and J are TRBV12-3 or TRBV12-4 and TRBJ2-7, with D possibly TRBD2 on 6 matching bases. Trimming stripped 6 bases from V and 0 bases from J, with 15 bases between. CDR3 length equals 15 residues.

This clonotype was observed a handful of times. The J gene is TRBJ1-2, the V gene TRBV27; a weak D match, TRBD1 (5 bases). V lost 5 bases and J lost 4, with 14 bases in between. The CDR3 extends over 14 amino acids. Germline CDR1 is MNHEY and CDR2 is SMNVEV (reference sequence). The CDR3 bases are TGTGCCAGCAGTCCGAAGGAGAGGGGCTATGGCTACACCTTC. This translates into CASSPKERGYGYTF.

The V call is TRBV27, the J call TRBJ1-2; D perhaps matches TRBD1 (6 bases). The CDR3 is 10 residues long. In germline, CDR1 is MNHEY, CDR2 SMNVEV (reference sequence). V lost 10 bases and J 7 bases, leaving 10 bases between the germline ends. CDR3 residues: CATRGGGYTF. The CDR3 nucleotides read TGTGCCACCCGAGGGGGTGGCTACACCTTC.

The chain carries TRBV7-8 and TRBJ2-7, with D possibly TRBD2 on 6 matching bases. Germline V lookup: CDR1 SGHVS, CDR2 FQNEAQ. The CDR3 extends over 14 amino acids. The V and J ends lost 3 bases and 3 bases respectively, with 12 bases between them. CDR3 in DNA: TGTGCCAGCAGCTTTTTGGGACTTAACTACGAGCAGTACTTC. It yields the protein CASSFLGLNYEQYF. Together with reference TRBV7-8 and TRBJ2-7, the CDR3 gives the full variable domain: GAGVSQSPRYKVAKRGQDVALRCDPISGHVSLFWYQQALGQGPEFLTYFQNEAQLDKSGLPSDRFFAERPEGSVSTLKIQRTQQEDSAVYLCASSFLGLNYEQYFGPGTRLTVT.

This clonotype turned up a few times. This sequence joins TRBV4-1 and TRBJ1-2, with a possible D match to TRBD1 (5 bases). The germline V gene has CDR1 MGHRA and CDR2 YSYEKL. The CDR3 covers 15 residues. Deletions cut 4 bases from V and 4 bases from J, with 16 bases between. In nucleotides, the CDR3 is TGCGCCAGCAGCCCCTTTGGCCGGGGGGGCTATGGCTACACCTTC. It yields the protein CASSPFGRGGYGYTF.

The CDR3 region is CASSQGTNGQPQHF. CDR3 in DNA: TGCGCCAGCAGCCAAGGCACAAATGGGCAGCCCCAGCATTTT. This sequence joins TRBV4-3 and TRBJ1-5; no clear D gene. This CDR3 has 14 amino acids. V shed 1 base and J shed 7 bases, with 11 bases lying between them. Germline loops: CDR1 LGHNA, CDR2 YSLEER.